Shown below are 26 T cell receptor beta chains from a single sample sequenced in a study of CD8 T cells in ankylosing spondylitis. Study-wide results and caveats: Typical of ankylosing spondylitis blood, it appeared, was a TCR beta motif of roughly eight highly homologous variants.

TCRdb fed the 5' RACE reads into MiXCR, producing one record per CDR3 protein. The sample lists hundreds of thousands of distinct CDR3 sequences, about 10% occurring once. No cognate antigen is known for these TCRs. Material for sequencing was blood, either unsorted or a sorted T cell fraction (not recorded which). The source of these receptors is a male donor with ankylosing spondylitis.

Only a few counts were recorded for this clonotype. This rearrangement joins TRBV7-2 to TRBJ2-7, with D possibly being TRBD1 (7 bases). Trimming removed 5 bases at V and 2 bases at J, with 13 bases between. The CDR3 is 14 residues long. Germline lookup yields CDR1 SGHTA and CDR2 FQGNSA. The CDR3 DNA reads TGTGCCAGCAGCCCGGGGGACAGACCCTACGAGCAGTACTTC. It is translated as CASSPGDRPYEQYF.

This clonotype has more than one count but fewer than ten. The chain couples TRBV20-1 to TRBJ1-4, with 9 bases matching TRBD1. J gave up 6 bases and V 6 bases, and 8 bases lay outside the gene matches. Germline assignment: CDR1 DFQATT and CDR2 SNEGSKA (reference sequence). The CDR3 contains 14 residues. The CDR3: CSALGTGTDEKLFF. CDR3 coding DNA: TGCAGTGCCCTCGGGACAGGGACTGATGAAAAACTGTTTTTT.

The rearrangement links TRBV5-1 to TRBJ2-3; 8 bases agree with TRBD2. This CDR3 has 16 amino acids. Trimming at V came to 0 bases and at J to 6 bases, leaving 9 bases not matched to a gene. From germline, CDR1 is SGHRS and CDR2 YFSETQ. The CDR3: CASSLGLATTRDTQYF. For the CDR3, the DNA is TGCGCCAGCAGCTTGGGACTAGCGACCACGAGGGATACGCAGTATTTT. Full variable domain (missing parts from reference TRBV5-1 and TRBJ2-3): KAGVTQTPRYLIKTRGQQVTLSCSPISGHRSVSWYQQTPGQGLQFLFEYFSETQRNKGNFPGRFSGRQFSNSRSEMNVSTLELGDSALYLCASSLGLATTRDTQYFGPGTRLTVL.

Only a few counts were recorded for this clonotype. The chain links TRBV12-3 or TRBV12-4 to TRBJ1-6; no reliable D call. Trimming stripped 7 bases from V and 3 bases from J, with 13 bases between. The length of the CDR3 is 15 residues. CDR3 amino acids: CASKRRWDYNSPLHF. In DNA form, the CDR3 reads TGTGCCAGCAAGCGGAGGTGGGACTATAATTCACCCCTCCACTTT.

V and J are TRBV5-1 and TRBJ1-1; D is unresolved. Germline loops: CDR1 SGHRS, CDR2 YFSETQ. V was shortened by 0 bases and J by 10 bases, with 10 bases between the two germline ends. The CDR3 consists of 12 residues. The CDR3 spells CASSLGGRGAFF. The CDR3 DNA reads as TGCGCCAGCAGCTTGGGTGGCAGAGGAGCTTTCTTT.

This clonotype occurred many times. CDR3 nucleotide sequence: TGTGCCAGCAGCCATGGACTAGTTATGAGCCCGACCTACGAGCAGTACTTC. Residues: CASSHGLVMSPTYEQYF. V gene TRBV3-1 combines with J gene TRBJ2-7; the match to TRBD2 covers 7 bases. In germline, CDR1 is LGHDT, CDR2 YNNKEL (reference sequence). The CDR3 length is 17 residues. Losses at the gene ends were 3 bases for V and 2 bases for J; bases not matched to a gene: 13.

The gene calls are TRBV5-1 and TRBJ2-3, with a possible D match to TRBD2 (5 bases). V lost 4 bases and J 6 bases, leaving 18 bases between the germline ends. There are 15 residues in the CDR3. The germline V gene encodes CDR1 SGHRS and CDR2 YFSETQ. The CDR3 region is CASSPPNPPGDTQYF. Written as DNA, the CDR3 is TGCGCCAGCAGCCCCCCTAACCCCCCGGGGGATACGCAGTATTTT.

This clonotype was recorded many times. The chain has TRBV12-3 or TRBV12-4 and TRBJ1-5, with D possibly TRBD1 on 5 matching bases. The CDR3 spans 17 residues. V lost 5 bases and J 0 bases, leaving 17 bases between the germline ends. Here the CDR3 reads CASSGTRGWYSNQPQHF. CDR3 bases: TGTGCCAGCAGTGGGACGCGGGGGTGGTATAGCAATCAGCCCCAGCATTTT.

The chain combines TRBV4-3 with TRBJ2-2, with D possibly TRBD2 on 5 matching bases. CDR3 length equals 16 residues. Germline assignment: CDR1 LGHNA and CDR2 YSLEER. The ends were cut back, 0 bases at V and 6 bases at J, with 14 bases in the middle. This CDR3 reads CASSQENGVRAGELFF. In DNA form, the CDR3 reads TGCGCCAGCAGCCAAGAAAACGGGGTACGTGCCGGGGAGCTGTTTTTT.

The J gene is TRBJ2-7, the V gene TRBV5-1; 7 nucleotides agree with TRBD2. The trim removed 0 bases at V and 3 bases at J, leaving 3 bases unmatched. CDR1 SGHRS and CDR2 YFSETQ come from the germline V gene. The CDR3 is made up of 14 amino acids. The DNA for the CDR3 is TGCGCCAGCAGCTTGGGCGGGAGTGTCTACGAGCAGTACTTC. This sequence encodes CASSLGGSVYEQYF. The full variable domain, with the rest looked up from reference TRBV5-1 and TRBJ2-7, is KAGVTQTPRYLIKTRGQQVTLSCSPISGHRSVSWYQQTPGQGLQFLFEYFSETQRNKGNFPGRFSGRQFSNSRSEMNVSTLELGDSALYLCASSLGGSVYEQYFGPGTRLTVT.

The chain recombines TRBV10-3 with TRBJ1-1; D gene unclear. The CDR3 covers 13 residues. V lost 4 bases to trimming and J lost 1 base, with 7 bases between them. Per the germline V gene, CDR1 is ENHRY and CDR2 is SYGVKD. This CDR3 is CAISGKANTEAFF. CDR3 coding DNA: TGTGCCATCAGTGGCAAGGCGAACACTGAAGCTTTCTTT.

The chain couples TRBV6-5 to TRBJ2-7; 7 nucleotides match TRBD2. V lost 0 bases to trimming and J lost 5 bases; unmatched junction nucleotides: 10. From germline, CDR1 is MNHEY and CDR2 SVGAGI. CDR3 length: 16 residues. DNA for the CDR3: TGTGCCAGCAGTTACTCGGGAGGGTTCATGGTGGACGAGCAGTACTTC. The encoded protein is CASSYSGGFMVDEQYF.

This clonotype was detected a few times. The V and J genes are TRBV5-1 and TRBJ1-4, with 9 bases identical to TRBD1. J gave up 8 bases and V 4 bases, and 6 bases lay outside the gene matches. Germline assignment: CDR1 SGHRS and CDR2 YFSETQ. This CDR3 contains 14 residues. The DNA for the CDR3 is TGCGCCAGCAGCCCCCGGACAGGGGAAGAAAAACTGTTTTTT. The encoded protein is CASSPRTGEEKLFF.

This clonotype occurred a few times. V and J are TRBV20-1 and TRBJ2-3; D is possibly TRBD2 (6 bases). CDR3 length: 12 residues. Trimming removed 4 bases at V and 9 bases at J, with 14 bases between. Germline V gene lookup returns CDR1 DFQATT and CDR2 SNEGSKA (reference sequence). The CDR3 DNA follows: TGCAGTGCTAAACCCGGGACTCACACGCAGTATTTT. Protein: CSAKPGTHTQYF.

This clonotype was found a few times. The V gene is TRBV4-3, the J gene TRBJ1-1; no firm D call. Trimming removed 1 base at V and 1 base at J, with 4 bases between. In germline, CDR1 is LGHNA, CDR2 YSLEER. The CDR3 is made up of 13 amino acids. The CDR3 is CASSQVTNTEAFF. As DNA, the CDR3 is TGCGCCAGCAGCCAAGTGACGAACACTGAAGCTTTCTTT.

The chain uses TRBV7-2 and TRBJ1-5, with D perhaps TRBD1 (5 bases). Germline CDR1 is SGHTA and CDR2 is FQGNSA. CDR3 length equals 15 residues. Trimming removed 4 bases at V and 1 base at J, with 11 bases between. The CDR3 region is CASSSYGASNQPQHF. CDR3 DNA: TGTGCCAGCAGCTCCTACGGGGCAAGCAATCAGCCCCAGCATTTT.

This clonotype was seen ten or more times. V is TRBV5-1 and J is TRBJ2-2; the match to TRBD1 covers 7 bases. CDR1 and CDR2 (germline): SGHRS, YFSETQ. The CDR3 is 14 amino acids. Losses at the gene ends were 2 bases for V and 7 bases for J; bases not matched to a gene: 5. The CDR3 loop reads CASSLGTAYGELFF. CDR3 nucleotides: TGCGCCAGCAGCTTAGGGACAGCATACGGGGAGCTGTTTTTT.

This clonotype has at least ten counts. The gene calls are TRBV6-2 or TRBV6-3 and TRBJ1-1; TRBD1 matches at 7 bases. Germline V gene lookup returns CDR1 MNHEY and CDR2 SVGEGT. The CDR3 has 13 amino acids. V gave up 6 bases and J gave up 4 bases; unmatched junction bases: 5. The CDR3 here is CASSPRTGTEAFF. The CDR3 region has the DNA TGTGCCAGCAGCCCTAGGACAGGCACTGAAGCTTTCTTT.

The sample holds a few counts of this clonotype. The gene calls are TRBV20-1 and TRBJ1-4; D is possibly TRBD1 (6 bases). CDR3 length: 15 residues. CDR1 and CDR2 from the germline V gene are DFQATT and SNEGSKA (reference sequence). V lost 2 bases to trimming and J lost 8 bases, with 18 bases between them. The CDR3 loop is CSARKGGRGDEKLFF. CDR3 DNA sequence: TGCAGTGCTAGAAAGGGGGGCAGGGGAGACGAAAAACTGTTTTTT.

This rearrangement joins TRBV5-1 to TRBJ1-3; D uncertain. The germline gives CDR1 SGHRS, CDR2 YFSETQ. Trimming left V 7 bases short and J 2 bases short, with 13 bases between. This CDR3 region has 14 residues. CDR3: CASSAGFAGNTIYF. As DNA, the CDR3 is TGCGCCAGCTCGGCCGGCTTCGCTGGAAACACCATATATTTT.

The chain joins TRBV7-2 to TRBJ2-7; 9 bases are shared with TRBD1. With 4 bases clipped from V and 3 bases from J, the junction kept 7 bases outside the gene matches. CDR1 is SGHTA and CDR2 is FQGNSA in the germline V gene. The CDR3 length is 15 residues. The CDR3: CASSSATGGYYEQYF. In DNA form, the CDR3 reads TGTGCCAGCAGCTCGGCGACAGGGGGTTACTACGAGCAGTACTTC.

The genes are TRBV5-5 and TRBJ2-7, with a possible D match to TRBD1 (5 bases). The CDR3 extends over 15 amino acids. V was shortened by 0 bases and J by 2 bases, with 12 bases between the two germline ends. Germline-derived CDR1 and CDR2 are SGHKS and YYEKEE (reference sequence). The CDR3 sequence: CASSLEGYGAYEQYF. DNA for the CDR3: TGTGCCAGCAGCTTGGAGGGGTATGGTGCCTACGAGCAGTACTTC.

V is TRBV4-3 and J is TRBJ1-1, with TRBD1 matching over 9 bases. Germline values: CDR1 LGHNA, CDR2 YSLEER. Trimming removed 3 bases from V and 4 bases from J; junction bases left unmatched: 9. This CDR3 contains 16 residues. CDR3: CASSHPGTGLGTEAFF. The CDR3 DNA sequence: TGCGCCAGCAGCCACCCCGGGACAGGGTTGGGCACTGAAGCTTTCTTT.

This clonotype was counted a few times. The gene calls are TRBV6-1 and TRBJ1-3; possible D gene TRBD1, 5 bases. The CDR3 length is 14 residues. With 6 bases removed from V and 0 bases from J, the gap between germline ends came to 9 bases. The germline gives CDR1 MNHNS, CDR2 SASEGT. This CDR3 is CASSDSSSGNTIYF. CDR3 DNA sequence: TGTGCCAGCAGCGACAGTTCCTCTGGAAACACCATATATTTT.

In its sample, this clonotype was seen many times. The chain joins TRBV12-3 or TRBV12-4 to TRBJ2-7; a weak D match, TRBD1 (5 bases). CDR3 length equals 13 residues. Trimming stripped 1 base from V and 3 bases from J, with 7 bases between. The CDR3 sequence is CASSLDQGYEQYF. Here the CDR3 DNA reads TGTGCCAGCAGTTTAGATCAGGGCTACGAGCAGTACTTC.

This clonotype was recorded a few times. CDR3: CSVGGAVTGANVLTF. CDR3 in DNA: TGCAGCGTTGGGGGGGCGGTGACTGGGGCCAACGTCCTGACTTTC. J is TRBJ2-6 and V is TRBV29-1; D may be TRBD1 or TRBD2 (6 bases each). Trimming pared 4 bases from V and 2 bases from J, leaving 12 bases between. The germline CDR1 and CDR2 sequences are SQVTM and ANQGSEA. The CDR3 consists of 15 residues. Supplemented by reference TRBV29-1 and TRBJ2-6, the full variable domain reads SAVISQKPSRDICQRGTSLTIQCQVDSQVTMMFWYRQQPGQSLTLIATANQGSEATYESGFVIDKFPISRPNLTFSTLTVSNMSPEDSSIYLCSVGGAVTGANVLTFGAGSRLTVL.